This TCR beta chain derives from a study of T cells in Graves' hyperthyroidism and ophthalmopathy. Study findings and constraints: The model made its ophthalmopathy prediction, and onset followed a median approximately 6 months later. Blood samples included most of the expanded thyroid clonotypes exceeding 0.001.

This CDR3 is built from 13 residues. The V end was cut by 7 bases, the J end by 5 bases, with 14 bases between. Germline V gives CDR1 LNHDA, CDR2 SQIVND (reference sequence). With duration under 3 months, ophthalmopathy was active: Clinical Activity Score at least 3, NOSPECS at least 4. Orbital computed tomography, thyroid ultrasound, serum thyroxine and TRAb, and clinical symptoms together informed the diagnoses. It was RNA transcripts that yielded the amplified TCR beta CDR3 regions. The HTBI primer set drove a first-round RT-PCR of the TCR CDR3. TCRdb reprocessed the multiplex PCR reads with MiXCR, giving one entry per CDR3 protein. The table shows around 390,000 distinct CDR3 sequences, with approximately 14% occurring only once. With respect to this clonotype: Antigen: not known.

Sequencing was done on a sample of blood. J is TRBJ1-2 and V is TRBV19; D not certain. The sequence came from a woman aged 25 to 39 with Graves' ophthalmopathy. The DNA of the CDR3 is TGTGCCAGTAATCACCGGGTGAGATATGGCTACACCTTC. Protein: CASNHRVRYGYTF.